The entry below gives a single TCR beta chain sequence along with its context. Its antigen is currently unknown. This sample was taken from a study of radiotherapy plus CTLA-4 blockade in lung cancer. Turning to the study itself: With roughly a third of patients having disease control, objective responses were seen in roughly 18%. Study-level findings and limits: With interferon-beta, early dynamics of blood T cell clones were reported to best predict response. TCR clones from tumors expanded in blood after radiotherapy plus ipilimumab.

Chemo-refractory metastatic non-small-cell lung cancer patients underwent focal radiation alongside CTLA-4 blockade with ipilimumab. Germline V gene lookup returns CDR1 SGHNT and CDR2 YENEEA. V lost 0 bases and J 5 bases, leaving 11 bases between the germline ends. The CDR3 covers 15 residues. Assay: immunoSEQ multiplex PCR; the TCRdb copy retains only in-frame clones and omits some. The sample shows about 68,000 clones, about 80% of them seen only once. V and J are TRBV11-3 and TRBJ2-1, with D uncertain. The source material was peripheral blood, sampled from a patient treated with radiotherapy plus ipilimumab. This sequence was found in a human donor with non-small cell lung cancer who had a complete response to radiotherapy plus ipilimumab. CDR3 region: CASSLDGRLNNEQFF. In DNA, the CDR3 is TGTGCCAGCAGCTTAGATGGACGCCTGAACAATGAGCAGTTCTTC.